The 3 T cell receptor beta chains below come from one sample, sequenced in a study of cytomegalovirus exposure and HLA in healthy donors (dated by TCRdb to the late 2010s). The protocol used for the library was the immunoSEQ multiplex PCR assay. The multiplex PCR relied on a mix of 60 forward primers for TCR Vbeta segments and 13 reverse primers for TCR Jbeta segments. Held by TCRdb, this immuneACCESS table contains in-frame sequences only and omits some clones. Under half of the omission traces to an unresolved V gene where checked; the cause of the rest is unknown. For this sample the table gives around 120,000 clones, of which about four fifths were detected only once. The ten biggest clones cover roughly 10% of the sample. Sample: PBMCs. The receptors come from a woman between 45 and 60 years old in good health and CMV-seropositive.

This clone was counted a single time. The chain employs TRBV5-1 and TRBJ2-5, with 7 positions matching TRBD2. Per germline, CDR1 SGHRS and CDR2 YFSETQ. The CDR3 runs to 15 residues. The V gene end was trimmed by 2 bases and the J gene end by 1 base; junction bases not matched to a gene: 5. The CDR3: CASSFMSSGQETQYF. Here the CDR3 DNA reads TGCGCCAGCAGCTTTATGTCTAGCGGCCAAGAGACCCAGTACTTC.

V and J are TRBV7-2 and TRBJ2-3; 7 nucleotides agree with TRBD2. The V gene's germline CDR1 is SGHTA and CDR2 FQGNSA. V was pared by 2 bases and J by 3 bases, with 8 bases of the junction left unmatched. CDR3 length: 16 amino acids. DNA of the CDR3: TGTGCCAGCAGCTTAATGAGCGGGACGTCAACAGATACGCAGTATTTT. Translating gives CASSLMSGTSTDTQYF. The whole variable domain, filled in from reference TRBV7-2 and TRBJ2-3, reads GAGVSQSPSNKVTEKGKDVELRCDPISGHTALYWYRQSLGQGLEFLIYFQGNSAPDKSGLPSDRFSAERTGGSVSTLTIQRTQQEDSAVYLCASSLMSGTSTDTQYFGPGTRLTVL.

The genes are TRBV9 and TRBJ2-5; 8 positions agree with TRBD2. The CDR3 has 15 residues. Germline V lookup: CDR1 SGDLS, CDR2 YYNGEE. With V trimmed by 2 bases and J by 2 bases, 5 bases remained unmatched. CDR3 sequence reads: CASSVFSGIQETQYF. CDR3 in DNA: TGTGCCAGCAGCGTGTTTAGCGGGATACAAGAGACCCAGTACTTC.